This T cell receptor (beta chain) was documented in a study of OX40 agonist ivuxolimab in advanced cancers. Overall study findings and caveats: Expanded clones tended on average to be more numerous among CD8+ T cells than CD4+.

Concerning this clone: The antigen remains undetermined. Other DNA variants within this sample encode the same CDR3.

Method: immunoSEQ multiplex PCR; TCRdb's copy keeps in-frame clones and lacks some. The sample yields tens of thousands of clones, roughly 80% seen once. CDR3 size: 14 residues. Germline loops: CDR1 SGHNT, CDR2 YENEEA. V was shortened by 4 bases and J by 1 base, with 5 bases between the two germline ends. The V gene is TRBV11-3, the J gene TRBJ2-6; D not certain. The sequenced sample was CD4+ or CD8+ T cells sorted from blood, obtained in a trial of the OX40 agonist ivuxolimab. The origin of this receptor is an adult with an advanced solid tumor such as melanoma, head and neck, liver or kidney cancer. CDR3 sequence (DNA): TGTGCCAGCAGCTCGTATTCTGGGGCCAACGTCCTGACTTTC. Encoded protein: CASSSYSGANVLTF.